The next 29 T cell receptor beta chains were all read from a single sample in a study of beta chain features in type 1 diabetes. Since all of the isolated RNA was reverse transcribed, expressed TCRB transcripts were what got sequenced. Assay used: immunoSEQ multiplex PCR; TCRdb lists only in-frame clones, some missing. The sample has 850,000 to 900,000 clones; roughly a sixth are singletons. The source material was naive CD4+ T cells from blood. These receptors all come from a woman between 18 and 30 years old in good health.

This clone showed up just a few times. V usage is TRBV7-2 and J usage is TRBJ2-7, with D uncertain. The CDR3 is 14 residues long. Trimming shortened V by 5 bases and J by 2 bases, and 13 bases separated the two germline ends. Germline V gene lookup returns CDR1 SGHTA and CDR2 FQGNSA. The DNA of the CDR3 is TGTGCCAGCAGCACCCGAGGCCGTACCTACGAGCAGTACTTC. Its protein is CASSTRGRTYEQYF. Full variable domain (missing parts from reference TRBV7-2 and TRBJ2-7): GAGVSQSPSNKVTEKGKDVELRCDPISGHTALYWYRQSLGQGLEFLIYFQGNSAPDKSGLPSDRFSAERTGGSVSTLTIQRTQQEDSAVYLCASSTRGRTYEQYFGPGTRLTVT.

The chain links TRBV6-6 to TRBJ1-1, with D possibly matching TRBD1 (5 bases). V lost 1 base, J lost 5 bases, and 14 bases lay in between. The CDR3 consists of 15 residues. The germline V gene encodes CDR1 MNHNY and CDR2 SVGAGI (reference sequence). The CDR3 sequence: CASSYLGGGDTEAFF. CDR3 bases: TGTGCCAGCAGTTACTTGGGGGGTGGTGATACTGAAGCTTTCTTT.

Note on this clone: Different DNA sequences within this sample yield the same CDR3. The chain couples TRBV18 to TRBJ2-7; a possible D gene is TRBD1 (5 bases). Germline CDR1 is KGHSH and CDR2 is LQKENI. The germline V and J ends were trimmed by 2 bases and 0 bases, with 5 bases remaining between them. The CDR3 has 13 amino acids. The CDR3 region is CASSPGASYEQYF. CDR3 coding DNA: TGTGCCAGCTCACCAGGGGCCTCCTACGAGCAGTACTTC.

There are a few counts of this clone. The chain employs TRBV9 and TRBJ2-5; D not certain. Germline lookup yields CDR1 SGDLS and CDR2 YYNGEE. There are 15 residues in the CDR3. V shed 0 bases and J shed 1 base, with 10 bases lying between them. The CDR3 is CASSVDGSPQETQYF. The CDR3 DNA follows: TGTGCCAGCAGCGTAGACGGTTCACCCCAAGAGACCCAGTACTTC.

The V and J genes are TRBV11-1 and TRBJ2-7; D is undetermined. The CDR3 has 12 amino acids. Trimming shortened V by 5 bases and J by 4 bases, and 9 bases separated the two germline ends. Germline values: CDR1 SGHAT, CDR2 FQDESV (reference sequence). The CDR3 protein is CASSPSGYEQYF. The CDR3 nucleotides are TGTGCCAGCAGCCCCTCGGGTTACGAGCAGTACTTC.

This chain joins TRBV11-2 and TRBJ2-1; no firm D call. The CDR3 contains 13 residues. V lost 5 bases and J lost 2, with 7 bases in between. CDR1 is SGHAT, CDR2 FQNNGV, per germline. CDR3 amino acids: CASSPTAYNEQFF. Here the CDR3 DNA reads TGTGCCAGCAGCCCCACTGCCTACAATGAGCAGTTCTTC.

This chain links TRBV19 with TRBJ1-5; no reliable D call. The germline V and J ends were trimmed by 7 bases and 2 bases, with 15 bases remaining between them. Germline loops: CDR1 LNHDA, CDR2 SQIVND (reference sequence). CDR3 length: 15 amino acids. CDR3 DNA: TGTGCCAGTATCCTATGGAGGGAGGGCAATCAGCCCCAGCATTTT. It yields the protein CASILWREGNQPQHF.

V is TRBV19 and J is TRBJ2-2; D gene uncertain. V was trimmed by 6 bases and J by 1 base, leaving 12 bases between them. The germline V gene has CDR1 LNHDA and CDR2 SQIVND (reference sequence). This CDR3 has 15 residues. The CDR3 loop reads CASSLRSGNTGELFF. CDR3 in DNA: TGTGCCAGTAGCCTGCGGTCAGGGAACACCGGGGAGCTGTTTTTT. Full variable domain (rest looked up from reference TRBV19 and TRBJ2-2): DGGITQSPKYLFRKEGQNVTLSCEQNLNHDAMYWYRQDPGQGLRLIYYSQIVNDFQKGDIAEGYSVSREKKESFPLTVTSAQKNPTAFYLCASSLRSGNTGELFFGEGSRLTVL.

This clone has a handful of counts. The chain joins TRBV5-6 to TRBJ2-7; 9 positions match TRBD2. The CDR3 runs 14 residues. In germline, CDR1 is SGHDT, CDR2 YYEEEE. Trimming took 4 bases from V and 2 from J; bases not matched to a gene: 4. The CDR3 DNA follows: TGTGCCAGCAGCCAGACTAGCGGTACCTACGAGCAGTACTTC. Protein sequence: CASSQTSGTYEQYF.

The chain is built from TRBV6-6 and TRBJ1-3; D gene unclear. Germline V lookup: CDR1 MNHNY, CDR2 SVGAGI (reference sequence). This CDR3 spans 14 amino acids. The V end lost 5 bases, the J end lost 7 bases, and 15 bases lay between the germline ends. In nucleotides, the CDR3 is TGTGCCAGCAGTCTGCTCGGGGAAGGGAACACCATATATTTT. As protein: CASSLLGEGNTIYF.

Only a few counts were recorded for this clone. This chain links TRBV11-2 with TRBJ2-1, with D perhaps TRBD1 (5 bases). CDR3 length: 13 amino acids. Germline V gene lookup returns CDR1 SGHAT and CDR2 FQNNGV. V gave up 5 bases and J gave up 4 bases, with 9 bases separating them. The CDR3: CASSPTVYNEQFF. For the CDR3, the DNA is TGTGCCAGCAGCCCGACAGTTTACAATGAGCAGTTCTTC.

The CDR3 here is CASSGGLGWNEQFF. The CDR3 region has the DNA TGTGCCAGCAGCGGGGGACTAGGGTGGAATGAGCAGTTCTTC. This chain joins TRBV7-3 and TRBJ2-1, with 8 bases aligning to TRBD2. The germline V gene has CDR1 SGHTA and CDR2 FQGTGA. The CDR3 spans 14 residues. V dropped 5 bases and J dropped 7; count of bases not matched to a gene: 7.

This clone was counted only a few times. This chain connects TRBV9 to TRBJ2-1, with 11 positions matching TRBD2. Trimming took 3 bases from V and 3 from J; bases not matched to a gene: 5. The CDR3 has 16 amino acids. The germline gives CDR1 SGDLS, CDR2 YYNGEE. The CDR3 DNA is TGTGCCAGCAGCGCCCGACTAGCGGGATACTACAATGAGCAGTTCTTC. Its translation: CASSARLAGYYNEQFF.

The chain employs TRBV27 and TRBJ2-3; a possible D gene is TRBD2 (5 bases). The CDR3 is 13 residues long. Germline V gene sequence: CDR1 MNHEY, CDR2 SMNVEV (reference sequence). The V end was cut by 2 bases, the J end by 5 bases, with 8 bases between. The CDR3 DNA reads TGTGCCAGCAGTTTACTGGAGGTAGATACGCAGTATTTT. It yields the protein CASSLLEVDTQYF.

This clone has a handful of counts. The same CDR3 can be traced to other DNA sequences in this sample. The chain combines TRBV9 with TRBJ2-7; D uncertain. The ends were cut back, 2 bases at V and 2 bases at J, with 11 bases in the middle. This CDR3 contains 14 residues. Per the germline V gene, CDR1 is SGDLS and CDR2 is YYNGEE. This chain's CDR3 is CASSVAATPYEQYF. The CDR3 region has the DNA TGTGCCAGCAGCGTGGCGGCAACCCCCTACGAGCAGTACTTC.

The chain joins TRBV7-9 to TRBJ1-2; 7 nucleotides align to TRBD1. The CDR3 length is 16 residues. J gave up 5 bases and V 5 bases, and 14 bases lay outside the gene matches. CDR1 SEHNR and CDR2 FQNEAQ come from the germline V gene (reference sequence). CDR3 DNA: TGTGCCAGCAGCCGAAGTGGGACAGCCCGACGTTATGGCTACACCTTC. This sequence encodes CASSRSGTARRYGYTF.

The chain employs TRBV6-4 and TRBJ2-3; D ambiguous. This CDR3 has 13 amino acids. CDR1 is MRHNA, CDR2 SNTAGT, per germline. The V and J ends lost 2 bases and 7 bases respectively, with 10 bases between them. The CDR3: CASSDGRTNTQYF. The CDR3 region has the DNA TGTGCCAGCAGTGACGGCCGCACCAATACGCAGTATTTT.

The chain uses TRBV9 and TRBJ2-3, with 9 bases that match TRBD2. CDR3 length: 18 amino acids. V shed 0 bases, J shed 3 bases, and the junction held 11 bases outside the gene matches. Germline values: CDR1 SGDLS, CDR2 YYNGEE. CDR3 DNA: TGTGCCAGCAGCGTAGGGCTAGCGGGACGCGTAGGGACAGATACGCAGTATTTT. This codes for CASSVGLAGRVGTDTQYF.

This clone was seen once. V is TRBV6-1 and J is TRBJ2-1; 9 nucleotides align to TRBD2. Per germline, CDR1 MNHNS and CDR2 SASEGT. CDR3 length: 14 amino acids. J gave up 4 bases and V 7 bases, and 5 bases lay outside the gene matches. DNA of the CDR3: TGTGCCAGCAATTATCTAGCGGGGTACAATGAGCAGTTCTTC. Its protein product is CASNYLAGYNEQFF.

This clone was recorded a few times. V is TRBV28 and J is TRBJ2-3; D may be TRBD2 (6 bases). V lost 8 bases to trimming and J lost 0 bases, with 6 bases between them. The CDR3 covers 12 residues. The germline gives CDR1 MDHEN, CDR2 SYDVKM. The CDR3 DNA reads as TGTGCCAGCGGGGGGAGCACAGATACGCAGTATTTT. This codes for CASGGSTDTQYF.

The gene calls are TRBV19 and TRBJ2-5; D may be TRBD1 (6 bases). V lost 5 bases and J 2 bases, leaving 12 bases between the germline ends. This CDR3 has 14 amino acids. The germline gives CDR1 LNHDA, CDR2 SQIVND (reference sequence). CDR3 region: CASSPDRKQETQYF. CDR3 DNA sequence: TGTGCCAGTAGTCCCGACAGGAAACAAGAGACCCAGTACTTC.

The rearrangement links TRBV7-9 to TRBJ2-5; D may correspond to TRBD1 or TRBD2 (5 bases each). V dropped 8 bases and J dropped 1 base, with 14 bases sitting between them. This CDR3 has 14 amino acids. CDR1 is SEHNR and CDR2 is FQNEAQ in the germline V gene (reference sequence). CDR3 loop: CASCSVGTQETQYF. CDR3 nucleotide sequence: TGTGCCAGCTGCTCTGTGGGGACCCAAGAGACCCAGTACTTC.

The rearrangement joins TRBV10-3 to TRBJ2-1; perhaps TRBD1 as D (5 bases). Deletions cut 4 bases from V and 10 bases from J, with 17 bases between. The CDR3 is 14 residues long. From germline, CDR1 is ENHRY and CDR2 SYGVKD. DNA of the CDR3: TGTGCCATCAGTGCGAGGCAGGGCGGCGGAGAGCAGTTCTTC. Translated, it gives CAISARQGGGEQFF.

This chain joins TRBV9 and TRBJ2-1, with 13 positions matching TRBD2. Germline V CDR1 and CDR2: SGDLS, YYNGEE. The ends lost 0 bases at V and 1 base at J; junction bases unmatched: 4. The CDR3 consists of 18 residues. The CDR3 region has the DNA TGTGCCAGCAGCGTAGTTGCGGGACTAGCGGGGTCCTACAATGAGCAGTTCTTC. Its translation: CASSVVAGLAGSYNEQFF. Supplemented by reference TRBV9 and TRBJ2-1, the full variable domain reads DSGVTQTPKHLITATGQRVTLRCSPRSGDLSVYWYQQSLDQGLQFLIQYYNGEERAKGNILERFSAQQFPDLHSELNLSSLELGDSALYFCASSVVAGLAGSYNEQFFGPGTRLTVL.

The V call is TRBV9, the J call TRBJ2-1; TRBD2 matches at 7 bases. The trim removed 4 bases at V and 4 bases at J, leaving 8 bases unmatched. CDR3 length: 15 residues. Germline V gene data show CDR1 as SGDLS and CDR2 as YYNGEE. The CDR3 DNA sequence: TGTGCCAGCAGCCTAGCCGGGACTATGTACAATGAGCAGTTCTTC. It codes for CASSLAGTMYNEQFF.

This clone was observed a handful of times. The chain uses TRBV10-3 and TRBJ2-3; 8 nucleotides match TRBD1. The CDR3 spans 13 residues. Germline V CDR1 and CDR2: ENHRY, SYGVKD. The ends lost 10 bases at V and 3 bases at J; junction bases unmatched: 6. In nucleotides, the CDR3 is TGTGCCACCGGGACAGGCTTAACAGATACGCAGTATTTT. This encodes CATGTGLTDTQYF.

This rearrangement joins TRBV6-5 to TRBJ1-6; 7 nucleotides line up with TRBD1. This CDR3 spans 13 amino acids. The germline V gene encodes CDR1 MNHEY and CDR2 SVGAGI. Trimming cost V 6 bases and J 7 bases; bases outside gene matches: 3. Here the CDR3 DNA reads TGTGCCAGCAGAGGGGGCAGGAATTCACCCCTCCACTTT. This gives the protein CASRGGRNSPLHF.

This clone was counted a few times. The chain uses TRBV9 and TRBJ2-7, with 7 nucleotides matching TRBD1. Germline CDR1 and CDR2: SGDLS and YYNGEE. After removal of 3 bases from V and 2 bases from J, the junction contained 2 bases not matched to a gene. This CDR3 has 13 residues. CDR3 residues: CASSAQGAYEQYF. In DNA form, the CDR3 reads TGTGCCAGCAGCGCTCAGGGGGCCTACGAGCAGTACTTC.

The chain is built from TRBV10-2 and TRBJ1-2; D possibly corresponds to TRBD1 (5 bases). The CDR3 covers 13 residues. Germline loops: CDR1 WSHSY, CDR2 SAAADI. V was clipped by 8 bases and J by 8 bases, with 18 bases between them. The CDR3 DNA reads as TGCGCCAGCTACCGTGGGCAGGGAGGAGGCTACACCTTC. Its translation: CASYRGQGGGYTF.